The 7 T cell receptor beta chains listed next were all sequenced from one sample in a study of control samples from healthy donors and cancer patients. TCRdb keeps only in-frame clones here, not all; method: immunoSEQ multiplex PCR. The table has 110,000 or so clones, roughly 80% seen once; the top ten hold roughly an eighth. The sample was blood. The receptors shown here come from a woman aged 45-65 years in good health.

In nucleotides, the CDR3 is TGTGCCAGCAGTTTCATAACGGGGGCGGGTGGAAACACCATATATTTT. As protein: CASSFITGAGGNTIYF. The gene calls are TRBV28 and TRBJ1-3, with D perhaps TRBD1 (6 bases). Deletions cut 3 bases from V and 3 bases from J, with 15 bases between. The germline CDR1 and CDR2 sequences are MDHEN and SYDVKM. CDR3 length: 16 residues. Full variable domain (missing parts from reference TRBV28 and TRBJ1-3): DVKVTQSSRYLVKRTGEKVFLECVQDMDHENMFWYRQDPGLGLRLIYFSYDVKMKEKGDIPEGYSVSREKKERFSLILESASTNQTSMYLCASSFITGAGGNTIYFGEGSWLTVV.

J is TRBJ2-1 and V is TRBV5-6, with 8 nucleotides matching TRBD2. CDR3 length equals 16 residues. V lost 4 bases and J lost 3; bases outside the gene matches: 9. Germline CDR1 SGHDT, CDR2 YYEEEE. CDR3 sequence reads: CASSPSSGGFYNEQFF. In nucleotides, the CDR3 is TGTGCCAGCAGCCCTTCTTCGGGGGGGTTCTACAATGAGCAGTTCTTC. Full variable domain (remainder filled in from reference TRBV5-6 and TRBJ2-1): DAGVTQSPTHLIKTRGQQVTLRCSPKSGHDTVSWYQQALGQGPQFIFQYYEEEERQRGNFPDRFSGHQFPNYSSELNVNALLLGDSALYLCASSPSSGGFYNEQFFGPGTRLTVL.

The gene calls are TRBV5-8 and TRBJ1-6, with 8 positions matching TRBD1. This CDR3 comprises 16 residues. Trimming removed 0 bases from V and 4 bases from J; junction bases left unmatched: 3. The germline CDR1 and CDR2 sequences are SGHTS and YDEGEE. The CDR3 nucleotides read TGTGCCAGCAGCTTGGACAGGGGGACATATAATTCACCCCTCCACTTT. This gives the protein CASSLDRGTYNSPLHF.

In DNA form, the CDR3 reads TGTGCCAGCAGTAAATCGACAGGGCCAACCTATGGCTACACCTTC. Translating it yields CASSKSTGPTYGYTF. The chain uses TRBV6-5 and TRBJ1-2, with 7 positions matching TRBD1. The CDR3 consists of 15 residues. The V gene end was trimmed by 5 bases and the J gene end by 4 bases; junction bases not matched to a gene: 10. CDR1 and CDR2 from the germline V gene are MNHEY and SVGAGI.

The chain combines TRBV11-2 with TRBJ2-3; 7 bases are shared with TRBD1. J lost 5 bases, V lost 0 bases, and 5 bases had no gene match. Germline loops: CDR1 SGHAT, CDR2 FQNNGV. CDR3 length equals 15 residues. CDR3 bases: TGTGCCAGCAGCTTAGATAACAGGGGAGTAGATACGCAGTATTTT. It is translated as CASSLDNRGVDTQYF.

This clone was seen a handful of times. The rearrangement links TRBV24-1 to TRBJ2-2; D remains unclear. The CDR3 is 15 residues long. Germline loops: CDR1 KGHDR, CDR2 SFDVKD. Trimming took off 0 bases at V and 2 bases at J, with 6 bases between the two ends. The CDR3 loop is CATSDLSFNTGELFF. CDR3 nucleotide sequence: TGTGCCACCAGTGATTTGTCATTTAACACCGGGGAGCTGTTTTTT.

The chain combines TRBV11-3 with TRBJ2-3; no clear D gene. This CDR3 has 15 residues. Trimming took 0 bases from V and 1 from J, leaving 8 bases between them. In germline, CDR1 is SGHNT, CDR2 YENEEA. CDR3: CASSLEGIRTDTQYF. The CDR3 DNA reads as TGTGCCAGCAGCTTAGAGGGCATACGCACAGATACGCAGTATTTT. Filled out from reference TRBV11-3 and TRBJ2-3, the complete variable domain reads EAGVVQSPRYKIIEKKQPVAFWCNPISGHNTLYWYLQNLGQGPELLIRYENEEAVDDSQLPKDRFSAERLKGVDSTLKIQPAELGDSAVYLCASSLEGIRTDTQYFGPGTRLTVL.